Following are 30 T cell receptor beta chains from one sample sequenced in a study of regulatory T cells in long-lasting Graves disease. Arm-PCR of CDR3 regions and iRepertoire HTBI primers were used to build TCR beta libraries. From the multiplex PCR reads, TCRdb called clonotypes with MiXCR, one entry per CDR3 protein. The sample carries some 200,000 distinct CDR3 sequences, around 19% recorded once. Time point here: newly diagnosed GD, antithyroid drugs for less than 3 months. PBMC RNA served as the TCR library source. The sample was also reused in another study, on T cells in Graves' hyperthyroidism and ophthalmopathy.

Source: peripheral blood mononuclear cells (PBMCs), taken at new diagnosis, from a patient treated with antithyroid drugs. These receptors all stem from a woman aged 30 to 39 with Graves disease.

This clonotype occurred many times. The rearrangement uses TRBV6-1 and TRBJ2-3; 8 bases are a match to TRBD1. Unmatched junction bases numbered 11, after V lost 6 bases and J lost 3 bases. The germline CDR1 and CDR2 sequences are MNHNS and SASEGT. The CDR3 has 16 amino acids. CDR3 sequence reads: CASSRSSGTGTDTQYF. CDR3 DNA sequence: TGTGCCAGCAGCCGATCCTCCGGGACAGGAACAGATACGCAGTATTTT.

This clonotype has a handful of counts. A far larger clone is only one base removed, so a read error is likely. The CDR3 carries no conserved terminal phenylalanine or tryptophan, so it likely arises from a read error. The chain is built from TRBV6-4 and TRBJ2-5; 10 positions match TRBD1. The junction had 9 bases not matched to a gene; V was cut back by 6 bases and J by 5 bases. CDR1 and CDR2 from the germline V gene are MRHNA and SNTAGT. The CDR3 covers 15 residues. DNA of the CDR3: TGTGCCAGCAGCTTCGCGACAGGGGGCCGGGAGACCCAGTACCTC. It yields the protein CASSFATGGRETQYL.

This clonotype occurred many times. V is TRBV7-9 and J is TRBJ2-7, with TRBD2 identical over 15 bases. CDR3 length: 17 residues. Germline loops: CDR1 SEHNR, CDR2 FQNEAQ (reference sequence). V lost 4 bases to trimming and J lost 0 bases; unmatched junction nucleotides: 4. The CDR3 loop is CASSSGLAGGSSYEQYF. DNA of the CDR3: TGTGCCAGCAGCTCCGGACTAGCGGGAGGGTCCTCCTACGAGCAGTACTTC.

This clonotype has ten or more counts. The gene calls are TRBV19 and TRBJ1-1; a possible D gene is TRBD1 (5 bases). The V gene's germline CDR1 is LNHDA and CDR2 SQIVND (reference sequence). V was clipped by 8 bases and J by 1 base, with 20 bases between them. CDR3 size: 16 residues. The CDR3, as DNA: TGTGCCAGTCGCCCCCGGGGGTCTTGGCGGAACACTGAAGCTTTCTTT. It is translated as CASRPRGSWRNTEAFF. Combining the CDR3 with reference TRBV19 and TRBJ1-1 gives the whole variable domain DGGITQSPKYLFRKEGQNVTLSCEQNLNHDAMYWYRQDPGQGLRLIYYSQIVNDFQKGDIAEGYSVSREKKESFPLTVTSAQKNPTAFYLCASRPRGSWRNTEAFFGQGTRLTVV.

The sample holds a few counts of this clonotype. The V gene is TRBV5-4, the J gene TRBJ2-3; D is possibly TRBD2 (7 bases). CDR1 is SGHNT and CDR2 is YYREEE in the germline V gene (reference sequence). V lost 7 bases and J lost 6, with 30 bases in between. This CDR3 is 18 amino acids long. CDR3 in DNA: TGTGCCAGCGGGTCGACAGGCCTAGCGGAGTGGGGCCCGGATACGCAGTATTTT. Protein sequence: CASGSTGLAEWGPDTQYF.

The chain combines TRBV5-1 with TRBJ2-2; TRBD1 agrees at 7 bases. J lost 5 bases, V lost 4 bases, and 8 bases had no gene match. The CDR3 spans 15 residues. Germline V lookup: CDR1 SGHRS, CDR2 YFSETQ. The CDR3 DNA follows: TGCGCCAGCAGCCAAAGACAGGGCTCGACCGGGGAGCTGTTTTTT. Its protein is CASSQRQGSTGELFF. The entire variable domain, with the rest obtained from reference TRBV5-1 and TRBJ2-2, is as follows: KAGVTQTPRYLIKTRGQQVTLSCSPISGHRSVSWYQQTPGQGLQFLFEYFSETQRNKGNFPGRFSGRQFSNSRSEMNVSTLELGDSALYLCASSQRQGSTGELFFGEGSRLTVL.

With regard to this clonotype: Its ends do not fully match the called genes, so a read error is possible. The chain joins TRBV3-1 to TRBJ2-7; TRBD2 matches at 8 bases. The CDR3 consists of 16 residues. CDR1 is LGHDT, CDR2 YNNKEL, per germline (reference sequence). The CDR3 DNA sequence: TGTGCCACCAGCCCCCGGGACGGGGGGGCCACACGCGAGCAGTACTTC. It translates to CATSPRDGGATREQYF.

This clonotype has only a few counts. This CDR3 is missing its conserved last phenylalanine or tryptophan, likely due to a read error. The DNA is left out, because the CDR3 cannot be placed on it with certainty; the CDR3 is given as TCRdb lists it. This chain uses TRBV11-1 with TRBJ1-2; no DNA check was done on the table's D call, TRBD1. The CDR3 length equals 16 residues, ends included. Germline loops: CDR1 SGHAT, CDR2 FQDESV (reference sequence). Here the CDR3 reads CASSTQGRTTHYGYSL.

In its sample, this clonotype was seen many times. J is TRBJ1-2 and V is TRBV7-2; D possibly corresponds to TRBD1 (6 bases). There are 15 residues in the CDR3. V lost 7 bases and J lost 5, with 20 bases in between. CDR1 is SGHTA and CDR2 is FQGNSA in the germline V gene. Written as DNA, the CDR3 is TGTGCCAGCACCGCCACACAGGGCGTTCTTTATGGCTACACCTTC. It is translated as CASTATQGVLYGYTF.

This clonotype has at least ten counts. This chain uses TRBV5-1 with TRBJ1-1; D is undetermined. From germline, CDR1 is SGHRS and CDR2 YFSETQ. This CDR3 has 12 amino acids. V lost 0 bases and J 7 bases, leaving 7 bases between the germline ends. CDR3: CASSLGGIEAFF. DNA of the CDR3: TGCGCCAGCAGCTTGGGGGGAATTGAAGCTTTCTTT.

About this clonotype: A far larger clone is just one base off, so this is likely a read error. The V gene is TRBV12-3 or TRBV12-4, the J gene TRBJ2-1; D may match TRBD1 or TRBD2 (5 bases each). The CDR3 covers 14 residues. Trimming took 3 bases from V and 10 from J, leaving 16 bases between them. As DNA, the CDR3 is TGTGCCAGCAGTTTGTCTGGGGGACCCTACGAGCAGTTCTTC. Protein sequence: CASSLSGGPYEQFF.

This clonotype was picked up a small number of times. The chain carries TRBV9 and TRBJ1-1; no definite D call. CDR1 and CDR2 from the germline V gene are SGDLS and YYNGEE. Trimming stripped 0 bases from V and 0 bases from J, with 9 bases between. The length of the CDR3 is 15 residues. In DNA, the CDR3 is TGTGCCAGCAGCGTAGCTGCAACCATGAACACTGAAGCTTTCTTT. Translated, it gives CASSVAATMNTEAFF.

This clonotype turned up a few times. CDR3 in amino acids: CASSLRGRGVEKLFF. The CDR3 coding sequence is TGTGCCAGCAGCTTGCGGGGCAGGGGGGTTGAAAAACTGTTTTTT. The chain is built from TRBV5-6 and TRBJ1-4, with TRBD1 matching over 7 bases. This CDR3 is built from 15 residues. Germline-derived CDR1 and CDR2 are SGHDT and YYEEEE. V lost 1 base, J lost 7 bases, and 7 bases stayed unmatched.

This clonotype was counted at least ten times. V and J are TRBV19 and TRBJ1-1, with D unclear. V lost 4 bases and J 10 bases, leaving 10 bases between the germline ends. CDR1 and CDR2 (germline): LNHDA, SQIVND (reference sequence). The CDR3 contains 11 residues. CDR3 DNA: TGTGCCAGTAGTAAAGCGGTCCTAGCTTTCTTT. Amino acid sequence: CASSKAVLAFF.

The CDR3 reads CASSSGTGYYEQYF. In DNA, the CDR3 is TGTGCCAGCAGTTCCGGGACGGGCTACTACGAGCAGTACTTC. The chain joins TRBV12-3 or TRBV12-4 to TRBJ2-7; perhaps D is TRBD1 or TRBD2 (5 bases each). The germline V and J ends were trimmed by 4 bases and 3 bases, with 13 bases remaining between them. The CDR3 spans 14 residues.

This clonotype appeared many times. V and J are TRBV9 and TRBJ2-5; D is tentatively TRBD1 or TRBD2 (5 bases each). This CDR3 region has 14 residues. CDR1 SGDLS and CDR2 YYNGEE come from the germline V gene. V lost 0 bases and J 5 bases, leaving 11 bases between the germline ends. CDR3 residues: CASSVASWGETQYF. As DNA, the CDR3 is TGTGCCAGCAGCGTAGCTAGCTGGGGGGAGACCCAGTACTTC. Together with reference TRBV9 and TRBJ2-5, the CDR3 gives the full variable domain: DSGVTQTPKHLITATGQRVTLRCSPRSGDLSVYWYQQSLDQGLQFLIQYYNGEERAKGNILERFSAQQFPDLHSELNLSSLELGDSALYFCASSVASWGETQYFGPGTRLLVL.

The table lists this clonotype with many counts. The chain has TRBV6-2 or TRBV6-3 and TRBJ1-5; no reliable D call. Germline V gene sequence: CDR1 MNHEY, CDR2 SVGEGT. The CDR3 runs to 14 residues. V lost 0 bases, J lost 4 bases, and 7 bases lay in between. The CDR3 DNA is TGTGCCAGCAGTTACTCGAGTAGTAATCAGCCCCAGCATTTT. Protein sequence: CASSYSSSNQPQHF.

This clonotype was seen ten or more times. This chain joins TRBV5-1 and TRBJ2-1, with TRBD2 matching 8 bases. The V segment lost 0 bases and the J segment 9 bases; nucleotides outside the gene matches: 11. There are 16 residues in the CDR3. Germline CDR1 reads SGHRS; CDR2 reads YFSETQ. CDR3 sequence reads: CASSLGTGLDITEQFF. The CDR3 nucleotides read TGCGCCAGCAGCTTGGGGACGGGACTAGATATAACTGAGCAGTTCTTC.

This clonotype was counted between two and nine times. The chain has TRBV6-2 or TRBV6-3 and TRBJ2-3; D is ambiguous. CDR1 and CDR2 from the germline V gene are MNHEY and SVGEGT. The V end was cut by 7 bases, the J end by 1 base, with 12 bases between. The CDR3 extends over 14 amino acids. In DNA form, the CDR3 reads TGTGCCAGCACAAAAAGGGTTGGCACAGATACGCAGTATTTT. It specifies CASTKRVGTDTQYF.

This clonotype was detected ten times or more. The chain couples TRBV9 to TRBJ1-2; 7 bases are a match to TRBD1. CDR1 is SGDLS, CDR2 YYNGEE, per germline. V lost 2 bases and J lost 3; bases outside the gene matches: 7. This CDR3 spans 15 amino acids. The CDR3 DNA follows: TGTGCCAGCAGCGTGGGCGACAGGGATCACTATGGCTACACCTTC. This codes for CASSVGDRDHYGYTF.

This clonotype was seen many times. This chain connects TRBV27 to TRBJ1-5, with 8 positions matching TRBD1. This CDR3 contains 16 residues. V dropped 3 bases and J dropped 2; count of bases not matched to a gene: 6. Germline CDR1 and CDR2: MNHEY and SMNVEV (reference sequence). CDR3 region: CASSLITGQGNQPQHF. Written as DNA, the CDR3 is TGTGCCAGCAGTTTGATTACGGGACAGGGCAATCAGCCCCAGCATTTT.

This clonotype has just a few counts. The chain couples TRBV25-1 to TRBJ2-7, with a weak D call TRBD1 (6 bases). Germline CDR1 is MGHDK and CDR2 is SYGVNS. The ends were cut back, 6 bases at V and 2 bases at J, with 14 bases in the middle. The CDR3 covers 14 residues. Here the CDR3 reads CASRTRTVPYEQYF. DNA of the CDR3: TGTGCCAGCAGGACCCGGACAGTTCCCTACGAGCAGTACTTC.

There are many counts of this clonotype. The gene calls are TRBV11-3 and TRBJ1-1; 7 nucleotides line up with TRBD1. Germline CDR1 SGHNT, CDR2 YENEEA. Germline trimming cut 1 base from V and 5 bases from J; bases unmatched to any gene: 7. The CDR3 is 15 residues long. CDR3 loop: CASSLGDRAETEAFF. CDR3 nucleotide sequence: TGTGCCAGCAGCTTAGGCGACAGGGCAGAGACTGAAGCTTTCTTT.

In this sample, this clonotype turned up many times. This sequence joins TRBV5-1 and TRBJ1-1; no reliable D call. Trimming took 0 bases from V and 5 from J, leaving 17 bases between them. The CDR3 contains 16 residues. CDR1 is SGHRS and CDR2 is YFSETQ in the germline V gene. The CDR3 loop is CASSLEVGVRRTEAFF. CDR3 bases: TGCGCCAGCAGCTTGGAGGTTGGGGTCAGGAGGACTGAAGCTTTCTTT.

This clonotype was detected many times. This chain connects TRBV29-1 to TRBJ2-5; tentative D call: TRBD1 (5 bases). The CDR3 runs to 14 residues. Trimming pared 4 bases from V and 5 bases from J, leaving 17 bases between. Germline V gene data show CDR1 as SQVTM and CDR2 as ANQGSEA. CDR3 region: CSVGVGAAKETQYF. CDR3 bases: TGCAGCGTTGGAGTAGGGGCGGCGAAGGAGACCCAGTACTTC.

This clonotype was recorded many times. V is TRBV7-8 and J is TRBJ1-4; 7 bases map to TRBD1. V gave up 1 base and J gave up 1 base; unmatched junction bases: 3. Germline CDR1 SGHVS, CDR2 FQNEAQ. The length of the CDR3 is 16 residues. CDR3 nucleotides: TGTGCCAGCAGCTTAGGGCACAGGGGAACTAATGAAAAACTGTTTTTT. It is translated as CASSLGHRGTNEKLFF. The full variable domain, with the rest looked up from reference TRBV7-8 and TRBJ1-4, is GAGVSQSPRYKVAKRGQDVALRCDPISGHVSLFWYQQALGQGPEFLTYFQNEAQLDKSGLPSDRFFAERPEGSVSTLKIQRTQQEDSAVYLCASSLGHRGTNEKLFFGSGTQLSVL.

About this clonotype: This could be a read error, since a much larger clone is one nucleotide away. The gene calls are TRBV9 and TRBJ2-2, with D uncertain. Trimming left V 0 bases short and J 10 bases short, with 7 bases between. CDR3 length: 12 amino acids. CDR1 and CDR2 (germline): SGDLS, YYNGEE. CDR3 in DNA: TGTGCCAGCAGCGTAGGGGCCGTGGAGCTGTTTTTT. Its translation is CASSVGAVELFF.

Ten or more counts support this clonotype. V gene TRBV28 combines with J gene TRBJ2-7, with D possibly being TRBD1 or TRBD2 (5 bases each). The V end lost 4 bases, the J end lost 6 bases, and 25 bases lay between the germline ends. In germline, CDR1 is MDHEN, CDR2 SYDVKM. This CDR3 has 17 amino acids. The CDR3 loop reads CASSSPRGTVTASEQYF. The CDR3 DNA reads TGTGCCAGCAGTTCGCCCCGAGGGACGGTTACGGCGAGCGAGCAGTACTTC.

About this clonotype: Since the CDR3 does not end with the conserved phenylalanine or tryptophan, this likely comes from a read error. The chain uses TRBV5-1 and TRBJ1-2, with 7 bases lining up with TRBD1. CDR1 SGHRS and CDR2 YFSETQ come from the germline V gene. There are 13 residues in the CDR3. V lost 3 bases and J lost 2; bases outside the gene matches: 1. The CDR3 region is CASSSQGNYGYTL. CDR3 bases: TGCGCCAGCAGCTCACAGGGGAACTATGGCTACACCCTC.

This clonotype was seen many times. V gene TRBV5-5 combines with J gene TRBJ2-2; tentatively, D is TRBD1 or TRBD2 (5 bases each). Germline V gene sequence: CDR1 SGHKS, CDR2 YYEKEE (reference sequence). V was clipped by 4 bases and J by 2 bases, with 12 bases between them. The CDR3 is 15 amino acids. The CDR3 nucleotides read TGTGCCAGCAGCCCGGGGACGGTTAACACCGGGGAGCTGTTTTTT. Protein sequence: CASSPGTVNTGELFF.